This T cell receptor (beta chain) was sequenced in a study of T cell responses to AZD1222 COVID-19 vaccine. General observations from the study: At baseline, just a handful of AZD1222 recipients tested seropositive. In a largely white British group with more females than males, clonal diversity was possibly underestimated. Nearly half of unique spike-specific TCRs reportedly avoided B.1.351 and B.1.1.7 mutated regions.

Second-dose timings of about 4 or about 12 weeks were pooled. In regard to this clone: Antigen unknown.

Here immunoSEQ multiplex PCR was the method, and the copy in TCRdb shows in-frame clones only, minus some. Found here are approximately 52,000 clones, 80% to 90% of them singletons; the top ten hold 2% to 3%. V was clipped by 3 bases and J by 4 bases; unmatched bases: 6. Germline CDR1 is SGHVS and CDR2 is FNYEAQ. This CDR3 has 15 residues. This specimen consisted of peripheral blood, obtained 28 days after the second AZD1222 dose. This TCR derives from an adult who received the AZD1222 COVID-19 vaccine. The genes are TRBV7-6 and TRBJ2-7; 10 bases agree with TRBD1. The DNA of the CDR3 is TGTGCCAGCAGCTTTAAGCCGGGACAGGGGTACGAGCAGTACTTC. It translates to CASSFKPGQGYEQYF.